The subject of this entry is one T cell receptor (beta chain). The antigen is not known. Data came from immunoSEQ multiplex PCR; TCRdb stores just in-frame clones and leaves some out. Here the sample spans more than 150,000 clones, 85% to 95% being singletons. This sample stems from a study of T cell responses to AZD1222 COVID-19 vaccine. Study-level findings and limits: Donors were largely white British and mainly female; clonal diversity was possibly underestimated. Only after the peak T cell response were repertoires sampled. Baseline seropositives among AZD1222 recipients totaled only 5 to 7.

Material: peripheral blood, obtained 28 days after the second AZD1222 dose. The receptor was derived from an adult who received the AZD1222 COVID-19 vaccine.

CDR3 protein: CATSDAQGSKTEAFF. The CDR3 nucleotides read TGTGCCACCAGTGATGCCCAGGGGTCGAAGACTGAAGCTTTCTTT. The chain couples TRBV24-1 to TRBJ1-1; a weak D match, TRBD1 (6 bases). The CDR3 spans 15 residues. Germline CDR1 KGHDR, CDR2 SFDVKD. The germline V and J ends were trimmed by 3 bases and 5 bases, with 15 bases remaining between them.